These 24 T cell receptor beta chains were all obtained from the same sample, sequenced in a study of human T cells and chemical hapten exposure. TCRdb independently ran MiXCR on the RACE reads; one entry per CDR3 protein. The repertoire holds 300,000 to 400,000 distinct CDR3 sequences, with around 7% as singletons. As for time point: patch test 1, 2 weeks after DPC sensitization. The treatment: therapeutic diphenylcyclopropenone sensitization with weekly scalp DPC. The starting material was whole blood, obtained in connection with sensitization to the hapten diphenylcyclopropenone (DPC). These receptors came from a woman under 30 with alopecia areata. Some clones in this sample may be carry-over from other donors' samples.

The sample holds many counts of this clonotype. The chain combines TRBV12-1 with TRBJ1-1; TRBD1 is taken as the D call from the table, unchecked against the DNA. TRBV12-1 is flagged as a pseudogene. This CDR3 is 14 amino acids long. This chain's CDR3 is CASSSRGQNTEAFF. The CDR3 bases are TGTGCCAGCAGCAGCAGGGGACAGAACACTGAAGCTTTCTTT.

The gene calls are TRBV11-1 and TRBJ2-7; a weak D match, TRBD1 (5 bases). This CDR3 spans 16 amino acids. CDR1 SGHAT and CDR2 FQDESV come from the germline V gene (reference sequence). V was clipped by 0 bases and J by 2 bases, with 14 bases between them. The DNA for the CDR3 is TGTGCCAGCAGCTTAGCGCTGGCGCCAGGGACCTACGAGCAGTACTTC. Amino acid sequence: CASSLALAPGTYEQYF.

This sequence joins TRBV2 and TRBJ1-1; a weak D match, TRBD1 (5 bases). The CDR3 spans 16 residues. V lost 6 bases to trimming and J lost 3 bases, with 20 bases between them. Germline CDR1 SNHLY, CDR2 FYNNEI. This CDR3 reads CASRAGPQGGYTEAFF. The CDR3 nucleotides read TGTGCCAGCAGGGCGGGGCCCCAAGGAGGGTACACTGAAGCTTTCTTT.

As regards this clonotype: This may be a read error: a much more frequent sequence differs by one nucleotide. The rearrangement links TRBV10-3 to TRBJ1-4; 8 positions match TRBD1. The CDR3 has 15 amino acids. The germline gives CDR1 ENHRY, CDR2 SYGVKD. CDR3 sequence: CAISESGQGNEELFF. The CDR3 nucleotides are TGTGCCATCAGTGAGTCCGGACAGGGAAATGAAGAACTGTTTTTT.

This clonotype was observed a few times. The chain couples TRBV6-1 to TRBJ2-7; tentative D call: TRBD1 (6 bases). Germline CDR1 reads MNHNS; CDR2 reads SASEGT. V gave up 0 bases and J gave up 2 bases, with 8 bases separating them. This CDR3 has 14 residues. This CDR3 is CASSEAGTPYEQYF. DNA for the CDR3: TGTGCCAGCAGTGAAGCAGGGACACCCTACGAGCAGTACTTC.

This sequence joins TRBV27 and TRBJ1-5; D is possibly TRBD1 (5 bases). CDR1 MNHEY and CDR2 SMNVEV come from the germline V gene (reference sequence). The length of the CDR3 is 16 residues. With 4 bases removed from V and 0 bases from J, the gap between germline ends came to 13 bases. DNA of the CDR3: TGTGCCAGCAGTTCGGGACTAACCTATAGCAATCAGCCCCAGCATTTT. The encoded protein is CASSSGLTYSNQPQHF.

This clonotype was counted only a few times. The chain couples TRBV12-3 or TRBV12-4 to TRBJ1-1; 8 nucleotides match TRBD1. CDR3 size: 14 residues. The junction had 6 bases not matched to a gene; V was cut back by 6 bases and J by 3 bases. The CDR3 region is CASSSRGRDTEAFF. In DNA, the CDR3 is TGTGCCAGCAGCAGCAGGGGGCGGGACACTGAAGCTTTCTTT.

This clonotype showed up many times. The J gene is TRBJ2-2, the V gene TRBV7-3; no clear D gene. Trimming stripped 2 bases from V and 2 bases from J, with 6 bases between. The length of the CDR3 is 14 residues. Germline V gene sequence: CDR1 SGHTA, CDR2 FQGTGA. CDR3 nucleotide sequence: TGTGCCAGCAGCTTAGACACCAACACCGGGGAGCTGTTTTTT. Amino acid sequence: CASSLDTNTGELFF.

The chain recombines TRBV2 with TRBJ1-4; a possible D gene is TRBD1 (5 bases). The CDR3 is 13 residues long. Germline lookup yields CDR1 SNHLY and CDR2 FYNNEI. Trimming left V 6 bases short and J 8 bases short, with 13 bases between. In DNA form, the CDR3 reads TGTGCCAGCAGGGGGGACCCTACCGAAAAACTGTTTTTT. This translates into CASRGDPTEKLFF.

The rearrangement links TRBV27 to TRBJ1-2, with D uncertain. Germline CDR1 reads MNHEY; CDR2 reads SMNVEV (reference sequence). V lost 0 bases to trimming and J lost 4 bases, with 12 bases between them. The CDR3 is 15 amino acids. The CDR3 region has the DNA TGTGCCAGCAGTTTATCGAGCAGGAGCATCTATGGCTACACCTTC. It specifies CASSLSSRSIYGYTF.

This clonotype was detected only a few times. The chain recombines TRBV2 with TRBJ2-2; tentatively, D is TRBD2 (6 bases). The germline V gene has CDR1 SNHLY and CDR2 FYNNEI. The V and J ends lost 4 bases and 3 bases respectively, with 15 bases between them. This CDR3 comprises 16 residues. This CDR3 reads CASSVGGPSYTGELFF. Here the CDR3 DNA reads TGTGCCAGCAGTGTTGGAGGGCCCTCCTACACCGGGGAGCTGTTTTTT. Using reference TRBV2 and TRBJ2-2 for the parts outside the CDR3, the full variable domain is EPEVTQTPSHQVTQMGQEVILRCVPISNHLYFYWYRQILGQKVEFLVSFYNNEISEKSEIFDDQFSVERPDGSNFTLKIRSTKLEDSAMYFCASSVGGPSYTGELFFGEGSRLTVL.

This clonotype was observed many times. V gene TRBV20-1 combines with J gene TRBJ1-6; D possibly corresponds to TRBD1 (5 bases). The CDR3 runs 14 residues. V lost 6 bases, J lost 7 bases, and 16 bases lay in between. Per germline, CDR1 DFQATT and CDR2 SNEGSKA (reference sequence). DNA of the CDR3: TGCAGTGCCGTTAGGGGCCGGTCAAATTCACCCCTCCACTTT. Protein: CSAVRGRSNSPLHF.

This clonotype has ten or more counts. J is TRBJ1-2 and V is TRBV29-1; 8 bases align to TRBD1. In germline, CDR1 is SQVTM, CDR2 ANQGSEA. The CDR3 runs 12 residues. After removal of 7 bases from V and 8 bases from J, the junction contained 9 bases not matched to a gene. The chain's CDR3 is CSGRSQGEGYTF. DNA of the CDR3: TGCAGCGGTCGCTCACAGGGGGAAGGCTACACCTTC.

The chain is built from TRBV7-2 and TRBJ1-2, with 7 bases that match TRBD1. Looked up from germline, CDR1 is SGHTA and CDR2 is FQGNSA. The CDR3 totals 12 residues. Germline trimming cut 5 bases from V and 7 bases from J; bases unmatched to any gene: 4. This CDR3 is CASSQGQAGYTF. CDR3 sequence (DNA): TGTGCCAGCAGCCAAGGACAGGCTGGCTACACCTTC. Filled out from reference TRBV7-2 and TRBJ1-2, the complete variable domain reads GAGVSQSPSNKVTEKGKDVELRCDPISGHTALYWYRQSLGQGLEFLIYFQGNSAPDKSGLPSDRFSAERTGGSVSTLTIQRTQQEDSAVYLCASSQGQAGYTFGSGTRLTVV.

V usage is TRBV27 and J usage is TRBJ2-7, with D unclear. Germline V gives CDR1 MNHEY, CDR2 SMNVEV (reference sequence). CDR3 length equals 15 residues. V was trimmed by 6 bases and J by 0 bases, leaving 15 bases between them. CDR3 nucleotide sequence: TGTGCCAGCAGCCCGACTGAGTGGAGCTCCTACGAGCAGTACTTC. Translation gives CASSPTEWSSYEQYF.

CDR3 sequence (DNA): TGTGCCAGCAGCATCACAGGGATGGCAGATACGCAGTATTTT. Protein product: CASSITGMADTQYF. This chain links TRBV7-2 with TRBJ2-3; possibly TRBD1 for D (6 bases). V was shortened by 5 bases and J by 4 bases, with 13 bases between the two germline ends. Germline-derived CDR1 and CDR2 are SGHTA and FQGNSA. The CDR3 has 14 residues.

The chain uses TRBV6-1 and TRBJ2-5; D may be TRBD1 (6 bases). This CDR3 contains 13 residues. V was trimmed by 11 bases and J by 0 bases, leaving 13 bases between them. The V gene's germline CDR1 is MNHNS and CDR2 SASEGT. CDR3 loop: CAGTGLNQETQYF. The CDR3 coding sequence is TGTGCCGGAACAGGGCTCAACCAAGAGACCCAGTACTTC.

This clonotype was observed a handful of times. This chain uses TRBV18 with TRBJ2-7, with no clear D. The germline gives CDR1 KGHSH, CDR2 LQKENI. The CDR3 length is 14 residues. Trimming took 1 base from V and 0 from J, leaving 7 bases between them. The CDR3 loop reads CASSPQESSYEQYF. CDR3 coding DNA: TGTGCCAGCTCACCACAGGAGAGCTCCTACGAGCAGTACTTC.

This clonotype was detected many times. V usage is TRBV3-1 and J usage is TRBJ2-7; no firm D call. Germline loops: CDR1 LGHDT, CDR2 YNNKEL (reference sequence). With 4 bases removed from V and 3 bases from J, the gap between germline ends came to 13 bases. The CDR3 runs 14 residues. CDR3 in amino acids: CASSPMVGVYEQYF. The CDR3 DNA follows: TGTGCCAGCAGCCCTATGGTTGGGGTCTACGAGCAGTACTTC.

This clonotype was counted only a few times. The V gene is TRBV20-1, the J gene TRBJ1-1; 7 bases are shared with TRBD1. With V trimmed by 6 bases and J by 4 bases, 8 bases remained unmatched. The CDR3 runs to 13 residues. Germline lookup yields CDR1 DFQATT and CDR2 SNEGSKA (reference sequence). CDR3 sequence (DNA): TGCAGTGCCCCTGACAGGGTGGGCACTGAAGCTTTCTTT. This translates into CSAPDRVGTEAFF.

This chain links TRBV14 with TRBJ2-3; TRBD1 is a possible D gene (7 bases). Per germline, CDR1 SGHDN and CDR2 FVKESK. With 1 base removed from V and 1 base from J, the gap between germline ends came to 12 bases. CDR3 length: 16 amino acids. The DNA for the CDR3 is TGTGCCAGCAGCCAAGCAGGGGGGTTTCGCACAGATACGCAGTATTTT. Protein: CASSQAGGFRTDTQYF.

The table lists this clonotype with a few counts. This sequence joins TRBV14 and TRBJ1-4; 9 nucleotides match TRBD1. Germline V gene lookup returns CDR1 SGHDN and CDR2 FVKESK. This CDR3 has 16 amino acids. J gave up 7 bases and V 1 base, and 7 bases lay outside the gene matches. This CDR3 reads CASSQAWGQGGEKLFF. CDR3 nucleotide sequence: TGTGCCAGCAGCCAAGCTTGGGGACAGGGAGGTGAAAAACTGTTTTTT.

This clonotype was picked up many times. The chain links TRBV29-1 to TRBJ2-1; D perhaps matches TRBD1 (6 bases). From germline, CDR1 is SQVTM and CDR2 ANQGSEA. V was cut by 3 bases and J by 4 bases, with 13 bases left in between. This CDR3 comprises 14 residues. The CDR3 region has the DNA TGCAGCGTTGATCGGGCAGGGGCTTACAATGAGCAGTTCTTC. Its protein is CSVDRAGAYNEQFF.

This clonotype was counted only a few times. This rearrangement joins TRBV5-1 to TRBJ2-7; perhaps TRBD1 as D (6 bases). V dropped 1 base and J dropped 3 bases, with 11 bases sitting between them. Per germline, CDR1 SGHRS and CDR2 YFSETQ. The CDR3 consists of 14 residues. This chain's CDR3 is CASSLTQGYYEQYF. CDR3 nucleotides: TGCGCCAGCAGCTTGACCCAGGGGTACTACGAGCAGTACTTC.